Listed below are T cell receptor beta chains from one sample, sequenced in a study of blood T cell repertoires in COVID-19. Generated by immunoSEQ multiplex PCR, the TCRdb table keeps only in-frame clones and is missing some. This table has over 350,000 clones, 75% to 90% appearing once. Sequencing was done on a sample of peripheral blood. All receptors come from a woman under 40 with active or convalescent COVID-19. Each CDR3 is given with its conserved first and last residue. D genes are given only for firm matches. Clone size is given for some rows only: seen once, a few or many times, or a class if the clone is expanded.

CASSFIRLDNEQFF,TGTGCCAGCAGCTTCATCCGTTTAGACAATGAGCAGTTCTTC,-,TRBJ2-1,-,TRBV7-9
CASSLRVEQYF,TGTGCCAGCAGCCTCAGGGTCGAGCAGTACTTC,few,TRBJ2-7,-,TRBV7-2
CASSLSVGGLGETQYF,TGCGCCAGCAGCTTGTCAGTGGGAGGGTTAGGAGAGACCCAGTACTTC,-,TRBJ2-5,TRBD2,TRBV5-1
CASSQGVIQGWSNQPQHF,TGTGCCAGCAGCCAAGGAGTTATCCAGGGATGGAGCAATCAGCCCCAGCATTTT,-,TRBJ1-5,-,TRBV4-2
CASSYGSVSEQFF,TGTGCCAGCAGTTACGGTAGCGTCAGTGAGCAGTTCTTC,-,TRBJ2-1,-,TRBV6-2/TRBV6-3
CASSPSGTGILNTEAFF,TGTGCCAGCAGCCCGTCCGGGACAGGAATTCTTAACACTGAAGCTTTCTTT,-,TRBJ1-1,TRBD1,TRBV5-6
CASSLGSSRGMEQFF,TGTGCCAGCAGCTTAGGTTCTAGTCGGGGGATGGAGCAGTTCTTC,-,TRBJ2-1,-,TRBV13
CASSLVLNQPQHF,TGTGCCAGCAGCTTAGTTCTCAATCAGCCCCAGCATTTT,-,TRBJ1-5,-,TRBV7-2
CASSRQGYEQFF,TGTGCCAGCAGCCGCCAGGGGTATGAGCAGTTCTTC,-,TRBJ2-1,-,TRBV3-1/TRBV3-2
CASSLVSGGLADTQYF,TGCGCCAGCAGCTTGGTTTCAGGGGGACTGGCAGATACGCAGTATTTT,-,TRBJ2-3,-,TRBV5-1
CASRLPGENQPQHF,TGTGCCAGCCGTTTACCCGGGGAAAATCAGCCCCAGCATTTT,-,TRBJ1-5,-,TRBV27
CASSLRDRATDTQYF,TGTGCCAGCAGTTTAAGGGACAGGGCCACAGATACGCAGTATTTT,-,TRBJ2-3,TRBD1,TRBV27
CASSEYNMNTEAFF,TGCGCCAGCAGTGAATACAACATGAACACTGAAGCTTTCTTT,-,TRBJ1-1,-,TRBV10-2
CASWEQGGNNQPQHF,TGTGCCAGTTGGGAACAGGGGGGAAACAATCAGCCCCAGCATTTT,-,TRBJ1-5,TRBD1,TRBV19
CASSPGTGPGTGNTIYF,TGTGCCAGCAGTCCCGGGACAGGGCCGGGGACGGGAAACACCATATATTTT,-,TRBJ1-3,TRBD1,TRBV6-6
CASSARQFSGNTIYF,TGTGCCAGTAGTGCCCGACAGTTCTCTGGAAACACCATATATTTT,-,TRBJ1-3,-,TRBV19
CASSFQIQDRELFNSPLHF,TGTGCCAGCAGTTTCCAGATCCAAGACAGGGAACTTTTCAATTCACCCCTCCACTTT,-,TRBJ1-6,TRBD1,TRBV27
CASSLYGTSGSYEQYF,TGTGCCAGCAGTTTGTATGGGACTAGCGGGAGCTACGAGCAGTACTTC,-,TRBJ2-7,TRBD2,TRBV27
CASRQGYGTEAFF,TGTGCCAGCAGACAGGGATATGGCACTGAAGCTTTCTTT,-,TRBJ1-1,-,TRBV27
CASSRDRGGNQPQHF,TGTGCCAGCAGTAGGGACAGGGGAGGCAATCAGCCCCAGCATTTT,-,TRBJ1-5,TRBD1,TRBV2
CASSRLAGAYEQYF,TGTGCCAGCAGTCGCCTAGCGGGGGCCTACGAGCAGTACTTC,-,TRBJ2-7,TRBD2,TRBV27
CASSPKLAGGRLDTQYF,TGCGCCAGCAGCCCCAAACTAGCGGGGGGGCGGTTAGATACGCAGTATTTT,-,TRBJ2-3,TRBD2,TRBV5-1
CASSLAGFTTDTQYF,TGTGCCAGCAGCTTGGCAGGCTTTACCACAGATACGCAGTATTTT,-,TRBJ2-3,-,TRBV5-4
CASSQGTNTEAFF,TGTGCCAGCAGTCAGGGCACGAACACTGAAGCTTTCTTT,-,TRBJ1-1,-,TRBV6-5
CASSSTGGKTEAFF,TGTGCCAGCAGCTCGACAGGGGGCAAGACTGAAGCTTTCTTT,-,TRBJ1-1,TRBD1,TRBV11-3
CASRGGKGETQYF,TGTGCCAGCAGAGGGGGCAAGGGAGAGACCCAGTACTTC,-,TRBJ2-5,TRBD1,TRBV6-5
CASRLQGDKTEAFF,TGTGCCAGCAGGCTACAGGGAGACAAAACTGAAGCTTTCTTT,-,TRBJ1-1,-,TRBV27
CASSLFSGQGTDTQYF,TGCGCCAGCAGCTTGTTCTCCGGACAGGGCACAGATACGCAGTATTTT,-,TRBJ2-3,TRBD1,TRBV5-1
CASSLDRGKGYTF,TGTGCCAGCAGCCTGGACAGGGGGAAGGGCTACACCTTC,-,TRBJ1-2,TRBD1,TRBV6-5
CASSVGVGGGADTQYF,TGTGCCAGCAGCGTAGGTGTCGGGGGGGGCGCAGATACGCAGTATTTT,-,TRBJ2-3,TRBD2,TRBV9
CASSVPGTIYF,TGTGCCAGCAGTGTCCCGGGCACCATATATTTT,-,TRBJ1-3,-,TRBV12-3/TRBV12-4
CASWGQAYEQYF,TGTGCCAGCTGGGGGCAAGCCTACGAGCAGTACTTC,-,TRBJ2-7,-,TRBV6-4